These 30 T cell receptor beta chains originate from one sample sequenced in a study of T cell responses to AZD1222 COVID-19 vaccine. Sequencing used immunoSEQ multiplex PCR; TCRdb keeps in-frame clones, though not all of them. The data show 150,000 or so clones, 80% to 95% seen once. The sequences come from peripheral blood, collected 28 days after the second AZD1222 dose. These receptors all stem from an adult who received the AZD1222 COVID-19 vaccine.

This clone was seen a single time. The gene calls are TRBV10-3 and TRBJ2-1, with D perhaps given as TRBD1 or TRBD2 (5 bases each). The germline CDR1 and CDR2 sequences are ENHRY and SYGVKD. The V end lost 6 bases, the J end lost 8 bases, and 14 bases lay between the germline ends. This CDR3 region has 13 residues. CDR3 coding DNA: TGTGCCATCAGGGCCCGGGACCTTTATGAGCAGTTCTTC. This codes for CAIRARDLYEQFF.

The chain links TRBV11-2 to TRBJ2-3; 9 bases align to TRBD2. After removal of 1 base from V and 4 bases from J, the junction contained 9 bases not matched to a gene. From germline, CDR1 is SGHAT and CDR2 FQNNGV. This CDR3 has 17 residues. CDR3 bases: TGTGCCAGCAGCTTAGCAGCTAGCGGGGCAACCGCAGATACGCAGTATTTT. This encodes CASSLAASGATADTQYF.

This chain links TRBV15 with TRBJ2-7, with 7 bases identical to TRBD2. The CDR3 loop spans 15 amino acids. The ends lost 0 bases at V and 2 bases at J; junction bases unmatched: 4. CDR1 and CDR2 (germline): LNHNV, YYDKDF (reference sequence). In nucleotides, the CDR3 is TGTGCCACCAGCAGAGATCAGCGGGGTACCTACGAGCAGTACTTC. It is translated as CATSRDQRGTYEQYF.

The gene calls are TRBV7-9 and TRBJ1-1; TRBD1 might be the D (5 bases). V gave up 4 bases and J gave up 3 bases, with 9 bases separating them. The CDR3 runs 13 residues. Germline-derived CDR1 and CDR2 are SEHNR and FQNEAQ (reference sequence). In DNA, the CDR3 is TGTGCCAGCAGCTCCCAGGGCTACACTGAAGCTTTCTTT. It translates to CASSSQGYTEAFF.

This chain joins TRBV18 and TRBJ2-1, with 12 bases identical to TRBD1. The V segment lost 3 bases and the J segment 7 bases; nucleotides outside the gene matches: 1. Germline V gene data show CDR1 as KGHSH and CDR2 as LQKENI. The CDR3 is made up of 14 amino acids. The CDR3 loop is CASSPGQGANEQFF. The CDR3 DNA is TGTGCCAGCTCACCGGGACAGGGGGCGAATGAGCAGTTCTTC.

J is TRBJ2-7 and V is TRBV5-1; D is unresolved. The CDR3 has 15 residues. V was clipped by 4 bases and J by 0 bases, with 14 bases between them. Germline assignment: CDR1 SGHRS and CDR2 YFSETQ. CDR3 region: CASSLDTHSSYEQYF. The CDR3 bases are TGCGCCAGCAGCCTAGACACTCACTCCTCCTACGAGCAGTACTTC.

The chain links TRBV7-8 to TRBJ1-2; 7 bases are shared with TRBD1. The CDR3 contains 18 residues. The germline CDR1 and CDR2 sequences are SGHVS and FQNEAQ. The V segment lost 2 bases and the J segment 3 bases; nucleotides outside the gene matches: 15. The CDR3 bases are TGTGCCAGCAGCTTAAGGGGGCGGACCGAAGGGCTCGACTATGGCTACACCTTC. It codes for CASSLRGRTEGLDYGYTF. The complete variable domain, with remaining parts taken from reference TRBV7-8 and TRBJ1-2, reads GAGVSQSPRYKVAKRGQDVALRCDPISGHVSLFWYQQALGQGPEFLTYFQNEAQLDKSGLPSDRFFAERPEGSVSTLKIQRTQQEDSAVYLCASSLRGRTEGLDYGYTFGSGTRLTVV.

The rearrangement links TRBV29-1 to TRBJ1-1; D gene uncertain. The CDR3 loop spans 13 amino acids. CDR1 and CDR2 from the germline V gene are SQVTM and ANQGSEA. Between the trimmed V and J ends, which lost 4 bases and 4 bases, there was a span of 13 bases. The CDR3 bases are TGCAGCGTTGTCGGGCCACGGGTCACTGAAGCTTTCTTT. Its translation is CSVVGPRVTEAFF. Based on the CDR3 plus reference TRBV29-1 and TRBJ1-1, the full variable domain is SAVISQKPSRDICQRGTSLTIQCQVDSQVTMMFWYRQQPGQSLTLIATANQGSEATYESGFVIDKFPISRPNLTFSTLTVSNMSPEDSSIYLCSVVGPRVTEAFFGQGTRLTVV.

The chain uses TRBV11-3 and TRBJ2-3, with 7 bases matching TRBD1. Germline CDR1 reads SGHNT; CDR2 reads YENEEA. J gave up 4 bases and V 9 bases, and 7 bases lay outside the gene matches. The CDR3 is 13 amino acids. In nucleotides, the CDR3 is TGTGCCAGTAGTCAGGGGGATTCAGATACGCAGTATTTT. Protein: CASSQGDSDTQYF.

The chain couples TRBV3-1 (or the pseudogene TRBV3-2) to TRBJ2-3; tentatively, D is TRBD1 or TRBD2 (5 bases each). The CDR3 covers 15 residues. Trimming removed 1 base from V and 3 bases from J, with 11 bases in between. CDR1 is LGHDT and CDR2 is YNNKEL in the germline V gene (reference sequence). The CDR3: CASSQGGGRTDTQYF. As DNA, the CDR3 is TGTGCCAGCAGCCAAGGTGGGGGAAGAACAGATACGCAGTATTTT.

The chain employs TRBV28 and TRBJ1-2, with D perhaps matching TRBD1 (5 bases). Trimming removed 5 bases from V and 5 bases from J, with 6 bases in between. Per germline, CDR1 MDHEN and CDR2 SYDVKM. The CDR3 totals 11 residues. CDR3 sequence: CASSGHYGYTF. Written as DNA, the CDR3 is TGTGCCAGCAGTGGACATTATGGCTACACCTTC.

The gene calls are TRBV3-1 (or the pseudogene TRBV3-2) and TRBJ2-3, with TRBD2 matching over 10 bases. J lost 6 bases, V lost 4 bases, and 4 bases had no gene match. CDR1 and CDR2 from the germline V gene are LGHDT and YNNKEL (reference sequence). The CDR3 spans 14 residues. CDR3 DNA: TGTGCCAGCAGCCGGCTAGCGGGGGTGGATACGCAGTATTTT. Residues: CASSRLAGVDTQYF.

This chain connects TRBV18 to TRBJ2-7; possibly TRBD2 for D (7 bases). V lost 2 bases to trimming and J lost 6 bases, with 17 bases between them. The germline V gene encodes CDR1 KGHSH and CDR2 LQKENI. CDR3 size: 15 residues. The CDR3 coding sequence is TGTGCCAGCTCACCAGCGGGGGCGAAGGGGTTCGAGCAGTACTTC. It yields the protein CASSPAGAKGFEQYF.

V usage is TRBV18 and J usage is TRBJ1-5; D gene ambiguous. V shed 3 bases and J shed 5 bases, with 8 bases lying between them. This CDR3 contains 13 residues. Germline CDR1 and CDR2: KGHSH and LQKENI. The CDR3 coding sequence is TGTGCCAGCTCACCTAACGGAGATCAGCCCCAGCATTTT. Its protein is CASSPNGDQPQHF.

The V and J genes are TRBV5-4 and TRBJ2-3, with TRBD1 matching 8 bases. V shed 5 bases and J 3 bases; nucleotides not matched to a gene: 8. The CDR3 extends over 15 amino acids. Germline V gene lookup returns CDR1 SGHNT and CDR2 YYREEE (reference sequence). CDR3 nucleotide sequence: TGTGCCAGCAGGCCAGACAGGGGAAGGACAGATACGCAGTATTTT. It encodes CASRPDRGRTDTQYF.

This chain joins TRBV28 and TRBJ2-3; D call uncertain. There are 15 residues in the CDR3. The ends were cut back, 2 bases at V and 2 bases at J, with 11 bases in the middle. Looked up from germline, CDR1 is MDHEN and CDR2 is SYDVKM. CDR3 sequence (DNA): TGTGCCAGCAGTTTAAGGCCACCATCCACAGATACGCAGTATTTT. This sequence encodes CASSLRPPSTDTQYF.

This chain joins TRBV2 and TRBJ2-1, with D perhaps matching TRBD1 (6 bases). The V and J ends lost 5 bases and 4 bases respectively, with 9 bases between them. Per germline, CDR1 SNHLY and CDR2 FYNNEI. This CDR3 contains 13 residues. The DNA for the CDR3 is TGTGCCAGCAGTCGGACAGAGTACAATGAGCAGTTCTTC. This gives the protein CASSRTEYNEQFF. Variable domain in full (rest from reference TRBV2 and TRBJ2-1): EPEVTQTPSHQVTQMGQEVILRCVPISNHLYFYWYRQILGQKVEFLVSFYNNEISEKSEIFDDQFSVERPDGSNFTLKIRSTKLEDSAMYFCASSRTEYNEQFFGPGTRLTVL.

This chain joins TRBV5-4 and TRBJ2-7, with TRBD1 as a possible D gene (6 bases). Germline V gene data show CDR1 as SGHNT and CDR2 as YYREEE (reference sequence). Deletions cut 4 bases from V and 4 bases from J, with 12 bases between. This CDR3 has 13 residues. The CDR3 sequence is CASSLSDRYEQYF. As DNA, the CDR3 is TGTGCCAGCAGCCTCTCGGACAGATACGAGCAGTACTTC.

The gene calls are TRBV7-9 and TRBJ1-2, with 7 bases identical to TRBD1. The ends lost 3 bases at V and 4 bases at J; junction bases unmatched: 11. The length of the CDR3 is 16 residues. Germline lookup yields CDR1 SEHNR and CDR2 FQNEAQ (reference sequence). This chain's CDR3 is CASSLDRQGSLYGYTF. The CDR3 DNA is TGTGCCAGCAGCTTGGACCGACAGGGCTCACTCTATGGCTACACCTTC. The complete variable domain, with remaining parts taken from reference TRBV7-9 and TRBJ1-2, reads DTGVSQNPRHKITKRGQNVTFRCDPISEHNRLYWYRQTLGQGPEFLTYFQNEAQLEKSRLLSDRFSAERPKGSFSTLEIQRTEQGDSAMYLCASSLDRQGSLYGYTFGSGTRLTVV.

The genes are TRBV5-6 and TRBJ2-5, with D uncertain. Trimming took off 6 bases at V and 3 bases at J, with 12 bases between the two ends. CDR1 and CDR2 (germline): SGHDT, YYEEEE. CDR3 length: 13 residues. CDR3 coding DNA: TGTGCCAGCACCGACGGATTCAAAGAGACCCAGTACTTC. Translating gives CASTDGFKETQYF.

This sequence joins TRBV7-6 and TRBJ2-7; 8 bases line up with TRBD1. This CDR3 region has 14 residues. V trimming: 3 bases; J trimming: 3 bases; junction bases outside the gene matches: 4. Germline loops: CDR1 SGHVS, CDR2 FNYEAQ. CDR3 residues: CASSFGQGNYEQYF. In nucleotides, the CDR3 is TGTGCCAGCAGCTTCGGACAGGGTAACTACGAGCAGTACTTC.

CDR3 coding DNA: TGTGCCAGCAGCCTCCCCACAGGGGGCGGTGGCTACACCTTC. Translated, it gives CASSLPTGGGGYTF. The rearrangement joins TRBV28 to TRBJ1-2; 9 positions match TRBD1. The junction had 9 bases not matched to a gene; V was cut back by 6 bases and J by 7 bases. The V gene's germline CDR1 is MDHEN and CDR2 SYDVKM. The CDR3 length is 14 residues.

The gene calls are TRBV27 and TRBJ2-5; D possibly matches TRBD1 or TRBD2 (7 bases each). Trimming pared 5 bases from V and 3 bases from J, leaving 25 bases between. The CDR3 runs 18 residues. Germline V gene lookup returns CDR1 MNHEY and CDR2 SMNVEV (reference sequence). The CDR3 loop is CASSGPGQKTGGEETQYF. The CDR3 coding sequence is TGTGCCAGCAGTGGCCCGGGACAGAAAACGGGGGGCGAAGAGACCCAGTACTTC.

The CDR3, as DNA: TGCGCCAGCAGCTTGGAGGTACTAGCGGGGTTAGAATTAGAGCAGTTCTTC. This gives the protein CASSLEVLAGLELEQFF. The rearrangement links TRBV5-1 to TRBJ2-1; 10 nucleotides align to TRBD2. Germline V gene sequence: CDR1 SGHRS, CDR2 YFSETQ. Trimming cost V 0 bases and J 10 bases; bases outside gene matches: 13. CDR3 size: 17 residues.

V and J are TRBV23-1 and TRBJ1-3; a weak D match, TRBD1 (5 bases). TRBV23-1 is an ORF, with its function uncertain. V lost 4 bases and J lost 0, with 16 bases in between. This CDR3 region has 17 residues. The CDR3 loop is CASSRTGDSGSGNTIYF. CDR3 coding DNA: TGCGCCAGCAGTCGGACCGGCGACAGCGGCTCTGGAAACACCATATATTTT.

The chain is built from TRBV9 and TRBJ2-1; TRBD2 matches at 8 bases. The length of the CDR3 is 14 residues. V lost 4 bases and J lost 8; bases outside the gene matches: 8. Germline CDR1 is SGDLS and CDR2 is YYNGEE. CDR3 loop: CASSISGKLDEQFF. The CDR3 bases are TGTGCCAGCAGCATTAGCGGGAAACTCGATGAGCAGTTCTTC.

The gene calls are TRBV4-3 and TRBJ2-2; the D gene is possibly TRBD1 (5 bases). This CDR3 contains 19 residues. Germline V lookup: CDR1 LGHNA, CDR2 YSLEER. V was shortened by 0 bases and J by 1 base, with 18 bases between the two germline ends. The CDR3 region has the DNA TGCGCCAGCAGCCAAGAAGGGGCTTTGTCAGGTTTGAACACCGGGGAGCTGTTTTTT. Its protein product is CASSQEGALSGLNTGELFF.

The chain employs TRBV19 and TRBJ2-1, with D perhaps matching TRBD1 or TRBD2 (6 bases each). The V gene lost 6 bases and the J gene lost 4 bases, with 19 bases spanning the gap. This CDR3 has 16 amino acids. Looked up from germline, CDR1 is LNHDA and CDR2 is SQIVND (reference sequence). This chain's CDR3 is CASRGFGGLTYNEQFF. The CDR3, as DNA: TGTGCCAGTAGGGGGTTTGGGGGGCTGACGTACAATGAGCAGTTCTTC.

The gene calls are TRBV25-1 and TRBJ1-3; maybe TRBD1 (6 bases). Trimming stripped 7 bases from V and 0 bases from J, with 19 bases between. Germline V gene data show CDR1 as MGHDK and CDR2 as SYGVNS. CDR3 length: 17 amino acids. The CDR3 here is CASTGGWQGLSGNTIYF. The CDR3 coding sequence is TGTGCCAGCACCGGGGGGTGGCAGGGGCTCTCTGGAAACACCATATATTTT.

Written as DNA, the CDR3 is TGTGCCAGCAGCCAAGATGGGGGTTCGGCTACGCCCGGGGAGCTGTTTTTT. Encoded protein: CASSQDGGSATPGELFF. The chain has TRBV3-1 (or the pseudogene TRBV3-2) and TRBJ2-2; either TRBD1 or TRBD2 may supply D (5 bases each). Germline assignment: CDR1 LGHDT and CDR2 YNNKEL (reference sequence). Deletions cut 0 bases from V and 6 bases from J, with 17 bases between. The CDR3 runs to 17 residues.